Each of the 3 T cell receptor beta chains below was sequenced from the same sample in a study of blood T cell repertoires in COVID-19. Produced via immunoSEQ multiplex PCR; TCRdb's table is partial and in-frame only. Here the sample spans some 50,000 clones, around 84% being singletons. Material for sequencing was peripheral blood. The receptors stem from a man aged 50 to 60 with acute or convalescent COVID-19.

The V call is TRBV9, the J call TRBJ1-1; 7 nucleotides line up with TRBD1. The V gene's germline CDR1 is SGDLS and CDR2 YYNGEE. The CDR3 is 15 amino acids. The ends lost 0 bases at V and 3 bases at J; junction bases unmatched: 5. DNA of the CDR3: TGTGCCAGCAGCGTAGCCCAGGGGGTGGACACTGAAGCTTTCTTT. Translating it yields CASSVAQGVDTEAFF. The whole variable domain, remainder taken from reference TRBV9 and TRBJ1-1, is DSGVTQTPKHLITATGQRVTLRCSPRSGDLSVYWYQQSLDQGLQFLIQYYNGEERAKGNILERFSAQQFPDLHSELNLSSLELGDSALYFCASSVAQGVDTEAFFGQGTRLTVV.

The V call is TRBV5-6, the J call TRBJ1-5; 9 nucleotides match TRBD1. Germline assignment: CDR1 SGHDT and CDR2 YYEEEE. Unmatched junction bases numbered 2, after V lost 0 bases and J lost 1 base. The CDR3 sequence is 16 residues long. CDR3 bases: TGTGCCAGCAGCTTGGGGACAGGGGAGAGCAATCAGCCCCAGCATTTT. Its translation: CASSLGTGESNQPQHF.

The J gene is TRBJ1-4, the V gene TRBV10-3; tentative D call: TRBD1 (6 bases). Trimming cost V 2 bases and J 7 bases, with 11 bases left between them. Germline CDR1 reads ENHRY; CDR2 reads SYGVKD. This CDR3 has 14 residues. Here the CDR3 DNA reads TGTGCCATCAGTGAGCGGGGGGCTTTTGAAAAACTGTTTTTT. Encoded protein: CAISERGAFEKLFF.